Listed here are 27 T cell receptor beta chains from one sample, sequenced in a study of long-term antiretroviral therapy in people with HIV. An immunoSEQ assay, version v3.0, was performed at survey level. Only in-frame clones appear in the TCRdb table, and some are missing; sequencing was by immunoSEQ multiplex PCR. The sample carries 23,000 or so clones, roughly 84% recorded once. Sequencing used unsorted PBMCs, obtained 0.1 years before starting antiretroviral therapy. These receptor sequences come from a man younger than 35 with HIV.

This clone was observed once. The chain recombines TRBV9 with TRBJ1-3; TRBD1 aligns across 9 bases. Germline V lookup: CDR1 SGDLS, CDR2 YYNGEE. V dropped 1 base and J dropped 8; count of bases not matched to a gene: 7. This CDR3 comprises 15 residues. The CDR3 coding sequence is TGTGCCAGCAGCGTACAGGCCGGGACAGGGCACACCATATATTTT. It translates to CASSVQAGTGHTIYF. The variable domain in full, with the rest retrieved from reference TRBV9 and TRBJ1-3, is DSGVTQTPKHLITATGQRVTLRCSPRSGDLSVYWYQQSLDQGLQFLIQYYNGEERAKGNILERFSAQQFPDLHSELNLSSLELGDSALYFCASSVQAGTGHTIYFGEGSWLTVV.

The chain employs TRBV6-1 and TRBJ2-7; D possibly uses TRBD1 or TRBD2 (5 bases each). V lost 3 bases, J lost 3 bases, and 15 bases lay in between. CDR1 is MNHNS, CDR2 SASEGT, per germline. The CDR3 covers 15 residues. The CDR3 nucleotides are TGTGCCAGCAGTGAGGGGCGGGCCTACTACTACGAGCAGTACTTC. Translated, it gives CASSEGRAYYYEQYF.

This clone was detected a few times. J is TRBJ2-7 and V is TRBV28; 8 bases fit TRBD2. This CDR3 contains 15 residues. V lost 6 bases and J lost 1; bases outside the gene matches: 8. Germline values: CDR1 MDHEN, CDR2 SYDVKM. In DNA form, the CDR3 reads TGTGCCAGCAGGTACAGCGGGAGTCAATCCTACGAGCAGTACTTC. Translated: CASRYSGSQSYEQYF.

The rearrangement links TRBV21-1 to TRBJ2-3. TRBV21-1 is classified as a pseudogene. This CDR3 region has 18 residues. The CDR3 sequence is CASSKDREKGNCTDTQYF. CDR3 bases: TGTGCCAGCAGCAAAGATAGGGAAAAGGGTAACTGCACAGATACGCAGTATTTT.

This clone showed up just a few times. The chain carries TRBV18 and TRBJ2-7; 10 bases map to TRBD1. J lost 2 bases, V lost 3 bases, and 13 bases had no gene match. The CDR3 sequence is 18 residues long. Germline V gene sequence: CDR1 KGHSH, CDR2 LQKENI. CDR3 amino acids: CASSPTVLRTGGTYEQYF. CDR3 coding DNA: TGTGCCAGCTCACCTACTGTCTTACGGACAGGGGGAACCTACGAGCAGTACTTC. The complete variable domain, with remaining parts taken from reference TRBV18 and TRBJ2-7, reads NAGVMQNPRHLVRRRGQEARLRCSPMKGHSHVYWYRQLPEEGLKFMVYLQKENIIDESGMPKERFSAEFPKEGPSILRIQQVVRGDSAAYFCASSPTVLRTGGTYEQYFGPGTRLTVT.

This clone has a handful of counts. The V call is TRBV10-1, the J call TRBJ2-7; D not certain. V was clipped by 8 bases and J by 3 bases, with 11 bases between them. The CDR3 is made up of 12 amino acids. From germline, CDR1 is WNHNN and CDR2 SYGVQD (reference sequence). CDR3 DNA: TGCGCCAGCTTGGGCCCCCTCTACGAGCAGTACTTC. Protein: CASLGPLYEQYF.

The J gene is TRBJ2-7, the V gene TRBV11-2, with 8 bases fitting TRBD2. V dropped 2 bases and J dropped 0; count of bases not matched to a gene: 15. CDR1 is SGHAT, CDR2 FQNNGV, per germline. This CDR3 has 19 amino acids. The CDR3 reads CASSLTLGVTSGRSYEQYF. DNA of the CDR3: TGTGCCAGCAGCTTAACCCTAGGGGTTACTAGCGGACGCTCCTACGAGCAGTACTTC.

The sample holds one count of this clone. The CDR3: CASSPFQATNQPQHF. For the CDR3, the DNA is TGTGCCAGCTCACCATTCCAGGCGACCAATCAGCCCCAGCATTTT. The V and J genes are TRBV18 and TRBJ1-5; D unresolved. The CDR3 totals 15 residues. Trimming removed 2 bases at V and 3 bases at J, with 11 bases between. From germline, CDR1 is KGHSH and CDR2 LQKENI.

This clone appeared a single time. The gene calls are TRBV28 and TRBJ1-1; unclear D gene. This CDR3 spans 14 amino acids. The V end was cut by 3 bases, the J end by 3 bases, with 11 bases between. Germline V lookup: CDR1 MDHEN, CDR2 SYDVKM. For the CDR3, the DNA is TGTGCCAGCAGTTTCTCTGGGGTCGACACTGAAGCTTTCTTT. Its protein product is CASSFSGVDTEAFF.

The CDR3 nucleotides read TGCGCCAGCAGCCTACTAGCGGGAAGTGAGCAGTTCTTC. It encodes CASSLLAGSEQFF. The rearrangement links TRBV4-1 to TRBJ2-1, with 10 bases aligning to TRBD2. V shed 4 bases and J 9 bases; nucleotides not matched to a gene: 3. The CDR3 is 13 amino acids. CDR1 MGHRA and CDR2 YSYEKL come from the germline V gene.

The J gene is TRBJ2-7, the V gene TRBV7-2; D possibly corresponds to TRBD2 (5 bases). Germline assignment: CDR1 SGHTA and CDR2 FQGNSA. This CDR3 is 16 amino acids long. Trimming took 1 base from V and 1 from J, leaving 14 bases between them. In nucleotides, the CDR3 is TGTGCCAGCAGCTTAGATATCATTCGGGGATCCTACGAGCAGTACTTC. Its protein product is CASSLDIIRGSYEQYF.

The chain carries TRBV11-2 and TRBJ1-2; 11 bases are shared with TRBD1. The germline gives CDR1 SGHAT, CDR2 FQNNGV. Germline trimming cut 4 bases from V and 8 bases from J; bases unmatched to any gene: 15. This CDR3 is built from 17 residues. The CDR3 here is CASSWDRGRSLRLGYTF. The CDR3 DNA follows: TGTGCCAGCAGCTGGGACAGGGGGAGGTCACTTAGATTAGGCTACACCTTC.

The J gene is TRBJ1-1, the V gene TRBV7-9; no clear D. The CDR3 contains 13 residues. Germline CDR1 SEHNR, CDR2 FQNEAQ (reference sequence). V was pared by 3 bases and J by 3 bases, with 8 bases between. CDR3 in amino acids: CASSFGPYTEAFF. The CDR3 DNA reads TGTGCCAGCAGCTTCGGACCGTACACTGAAGCTTTCTTT.

The chain joins TRBV14 to TRBJ2-7, with TRBD2 identical over 10 bases. The germline V gene encodes CDR1 SGHDN and CDR2 FVKESK. J gave up 6 bases and V 2 bases, and 4 bases lay outside the gene matches. The CDR3 runs to 14 residues. CDR3 region: CASSQLAGVFEQYF. CDR3 DNA: TGTGCCAGCAGCCAACTAGCGGGAGTGTTCGAGCAGTACTTC.

V is TRBV6-5 and J is TRBJ1-2; D unresolved. The V and J ends lost 2 bases and 5 bases respectively, with 15 bases between them. This CDR3 spans 15 amino acids. Germline V gene data show CDR1 as MNHEY and CDR2 as SVGAGI. CDR3 coding DNA: TGTGCCAGCAGTTACAGAGGAGGGTCCGCGTATGGCTACACCTTC. It encodes CASSYRGGSAYGYTF.

The J gene is TRBJ2-5, the V gene TRBV6-5; D remains ambiguous. This CDR3 region has 13 residues. V was pared by 0 bases and J by 5 bases, with 7 bases between. The germline gives CDR1 MNHEY, CDR2 SVGAGI. The CDR3: CASSYSGWETQYF. The CDR3 DNA is TGTGCCAGCAGTTACTCAGGTTGGGAGACCCAGTACTTC.

The V and J genes are TRBV28 and TRBJ2-1, with D possibly matching TRBD1 (5 bases). The germline V gene has CDR1 MDHEN and CDR2 SYDVKM. V gave up 5 bases and J gave up 15 bases, with 14 bases separating them. The CDR3 runs 11 residues. CDR3: CASSHRTNPFF. The CDR3 region has the DNA TGTGCCAGCAGTCACCGGACAAATCCGTTCTTC.

This CDR3 reads CASSPPGLAGRGAYNEQFF. The CDR3 region has the DNA TGTGCCAGCAGCCCACCGGGACTAGCGGGGAGGGGGGCCTACAATGAGCAGTTCTTC. The chain has TRBV7-3 and TRBJ2-1, with 13 bases that match TRBD2. Germline-derived CDR1 and CDR2 are SGHTA and FQGTGA. The CDR3 runs 19 residues. V was clipped by 5 bases and J by 2 bases; unmatched bases: 12.

The V call is TRBV7-9, the J call TRBJ2-7; weak D call: TRBD1 (6 bases). The CDR3 length is 14 residues. The V end was cut by 5 bases, the J end by 0 bases, with 11 bases between. The V gene's germline CDR1 is SEHNR and CDR2 FQNEAQ (reference sequence). CDR3: CASSSQGNSYEQYF. CDR3 sequence (DNA): TGTGCCAGCAGCAGCCAGGGGAACTCCTACGAGCAGTACTTC.

The chain recombines TRBV7-3 with TRBJ2-1, with TRBD2 matching 13 bases. The V segment lost 2 bases and the J segment 8 bases; nucleotides outside the gene matches: 0. The CDR3 has 14 residues. Germline CDR1 and CDR2: SGHTA and FQGTGA. The CDR3 nucleotides are TGTGCCAGCAGCTTAGGACTAGCGGGAGATGAGCAGTTCTTC. Translation gives CASSLGLAGDEQFF.

The rearrangement links TRBV9 to TRBJ1-3, with unresolved D. The V gene lost 0 bases and the J gene lost 4 bases, with 11 bases spanning the gap. The CDR3 sequence is 15 residues long. Germline loops: CDR1 SGDLS, CDR2 YYNGEE. The CDR3 region is CASSVDRFSGNTIYF. CDR3 in DNA: TGTGCCAGCAGCGTAGACAGATTCTCCGGAAACACCATATATTTT.

The gene calls are TRBV5-1 and TRBJ2-7; no clear D gene. The V gene lost 4 bases and the J gene lost 0 bases, with 23 bases spanning the gap. The CDR3 contains 18 residues. Germline-derived CDR1 and CDR2 are SGHRS and YFSETQ. This CDR3 reads CASSPMHILSLNSYEQYF. DNA of the CDR3: TGCGCCAGCAGCCCCATGCATATATTATCCTTAAACTCCTACGAGCAGTACTTC.

V and J are TRBV7-2 and TRBJ2-1; D is ambiguous. Trimming took off 2 bases at V and 4 bases at J, with 9 bases between the two ends. Looked up from germline, CDR1 is SGHTA and CDR2 is FQGNSA. The CDR3 totals 14 residues. The CDR3 nucleotides read TGTGCCAGCAGCTTACCCTATCTATACAATGAGCAGTTCTTC. Translation gives CASSLPYLYNEQFF. The variable domain in full, completed from reference TRBV7-2 and TRBJ2-1, reads GAGVSQSPSNKVTEKGKDVELRCDPISGHTALYWYRQSLGQGLEFLIYFQGNSAPDKSGLPSDRFSAERTGGSVSTLTIQRTQQEDSAVYLCASSLPYLYNEQFFGPGTRLTVL.

The chain carries TRBV7-2 and TRBJ2-3; tentatively, D is TRBD2 (6 bases). Germline-derived CDR1 and CDR2 are SGHTA and FQGNSA. V dropped 5 bases and J dropped 2 bases, with 14 bases sitting between them. This CDR3 has 15 residues. The DNA for the CDR3 is TGTGCCAGCAGCAGAGGACTGGGACTCACAGATACGCAGTATTTT. Its protein product is CASSRGLGLTDTQYF.

The rearrangement joins TRBV5-4 to TRBJ2-5; 10 bases match TRBD1. Unmatched junction bases numbered 5, after V lost 4 bases and J lost 5 bases. CDR3 size: 14 residues. Germline lookup yields CDR1 SGHNT and CDR2 YYREEE (reference sequence). The CDR3, as DNA: TGTGCCAGCAGCGGGACAGGGGTCCGGGAGACCCAGTACTTC. This codes for CASSGTGVRETQYF.

Here the CDR3 DNA reads TGCGCCAGCAGCCCGGGCCATAGCGGGAGGGTAATGTACGAGCAGTACTTC. This encodes CASSPGHSGRVMYEQYF. This sequence joins TRBV4-3 and TRBJ2-7; 11 nucleotides agree with TRBD2. Germline values: CDR1 LGHNA, CDR2 YSLEER. CDR3 length equals 17 residues. The J segment lost 4 bases and the V segment lost 4 bases, leaving 12 bases of the junction unmatched.

The rearrangement uses TRBV28 and TRBJ2-5; TRBD1 is a possible D gene (6 bases). CDR1 and CDR2 from the germline V gene are MDHEN and SYDVKM. The V and J ends lost 4 bases and 5 bases respectively, with 11 bases between them. The CDR3 length is 13 residues. In DNA form, the CDR3 reads TGTGCCAGCAGTTCGGGACAAGTGGAGACCCAGTACTTC. It translates to CASSSGQVETQYF. The whole variable domain, remainder taken from reference TRBV28 and TRBJ2-5, is DVKVTQSSRYLVKRTGEKVFLECVQDMDHENMFWYRQDPGLGLRLIYFSYDVKMKEKGDIPEGYSVSREKKERFSLILESASTNQTSMYLCASSSGQVETQYFGPGTRLLVL.